This T cell receptor (beta chain) appears in the sequencing data of a study of blood T cell repertoires in COVID-19 (dated by TCRdb to the early 2020s). A note on the overall study: Samples covering the acute and convalescent phases of COVID-19 were provided by collaborators in the United States, Italy and Spain. HLA class I and class II types, where available, came from metadata supplied by the sample provider rather than from assay-based typing. The repertoires were released in a freely available public database meant as a resource for research on the immune response to SARS-CoV-2. A de-identified subject ID, COVID-19 status, age in years and sex were almost always included in the sample metadata. The prospective study material was composed of cDNA or gDNA derived from T cells, B-cell-depleted T cells, or PBMCs. The samples were drawn from two sources: the first 160 participants of the ongoing ImmuneRACE study, and over 1,000 subjects contributed by 6 global collaborators. Deeply sampled blood TCRbeta repertoires from subjects exposed to, actively infected with, or recovered from COVID-19 were included in the dataset. Here is what the overall study found, with its caveats: Clinical and demographic metadata were provided uncurated, with the amount varying by source and participant.

This clone was recorded a few times. Its antigen is unknown. No per-base quality is available; no much larger clone lies one base away. This same CDR3 is encoded by further DNA sequences in the sample. Measured from the cysteine to the phenylalanine, the CDR3 is 13 residues long. The retained sequence is limited to the CDR3, 39 bases, with the frame set at the first base. Trimming takes 7 bases from V and 4 bases from J, and the germline ends sit 11 bases apart. CDR1 and CDR2 were assigned from the germline V gene as SNHLY and FYNNEI. Participants in the prospective study were enrolled through a virtual design, were aged about 18 to 100 years, and lived in 24 United States geographic areas. To assign participants to cohorts, the prospective study relied on clinical history that participants themselves reported in a screening survey and a study questionnaire. Recovered participants in ImmuneRACE Cohort 3 were defined as having two consecutive negative NP/OP PCR tests, clearance from a healthcare professional, or resolution of symptoms. Each participant in the prospective study had whole blood, serum and a nasopharyngeal or oropharyngeal swab collected by mobile phlebotomists. Additional blood draws and questionnaires over an approximately two-month period could optionally be provided by prospective study participants. Blood samples from the prospective study were shipped frozen or at room temperature prior to DNA extraction.

The immunoSEQ Assay, a bias-controlled multiplex PCR, was used to amplify TCRbeta CDR3 regions from genomic DNA. In the paper's pipeline: The number of nucleated cells in each sample was estimated from the amplification of reference gene primers within the assay. Sequence reads were collapsed and filtered to measure the absolute abundance of every unique TCRbeta CDR3 rearrangement. For each sample, productive Simpson clonality was calculated by taking the square root of Simpson's diversity index across productive rearrangements. Entries here come from immuneACCESS through TCRdb and include only in-frame sequences with V and J called. Some clones fail to appear in such tables; in the studies checked, an unresolved V gene covers under half of the shortfall, and the cause of the remainder is unknown. That table furnishes V, J and clone size, whereas the DNA furnished D and trimming. This sample has roughly 360,000 clones in its table, and 83% of those were observed once. Less than 6% of the sample belongs to the ten largest clones.

The V and J genes are TRBV2 and TRBJ1-5, with no reliable assignment of the D segment. This receptor was taken from a woman between 45 and 60 years old who had recovered from COVID-19. The sample was PBMCs or T cells enriched from blood (not recorded which). Here the CDR3 is given as CASTLGVNQPQHF. The DNA reads as follows: TGTGCCAGCACTCTTGGAGTAAATCAGCCCCAGCATTTT. Extended through the reference TRBV2 and TRBJ1-5 proteins, this CDR3 yields the full variable domain: EPEVTQTPSHQVTQMGQEVILRCVPISNHLYFYWYRQILGQKVEFLVSFYNNEISEKSEIFDDQFSVERPDGSNFTLKIRSTKLEDSAMYFCASTLGVNQPQHFGDGTRLSIL.